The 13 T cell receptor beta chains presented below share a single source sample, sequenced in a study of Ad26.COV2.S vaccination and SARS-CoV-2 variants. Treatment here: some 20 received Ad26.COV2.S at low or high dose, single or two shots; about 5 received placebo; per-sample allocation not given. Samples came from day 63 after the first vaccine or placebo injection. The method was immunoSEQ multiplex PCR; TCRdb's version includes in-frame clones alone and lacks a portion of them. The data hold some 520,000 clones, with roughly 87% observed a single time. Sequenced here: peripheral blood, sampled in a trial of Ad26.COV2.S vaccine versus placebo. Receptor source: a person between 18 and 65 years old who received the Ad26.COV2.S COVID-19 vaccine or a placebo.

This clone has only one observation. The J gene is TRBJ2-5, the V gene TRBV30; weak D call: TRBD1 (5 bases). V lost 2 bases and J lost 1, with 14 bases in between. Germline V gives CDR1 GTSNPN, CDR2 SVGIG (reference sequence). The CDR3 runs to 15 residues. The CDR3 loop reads CAWSKLGASQETQYF. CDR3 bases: TGTGCCTGGAGTAAGCTAGGGGCGTCCCAAGAGACCCAGTACTTC.

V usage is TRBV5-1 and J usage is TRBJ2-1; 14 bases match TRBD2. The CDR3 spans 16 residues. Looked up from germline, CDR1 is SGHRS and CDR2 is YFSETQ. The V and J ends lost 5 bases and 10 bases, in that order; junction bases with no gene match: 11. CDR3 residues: CASSAQPRTSGREQFF. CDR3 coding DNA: TGCGCCAGCAGTGCCCAACCCCGGACTAGCGGGAGGGAGCAGTTCTTC.

The CDR3 spells CASSADQGYNEQFF. The CDR3 region has the DNA TGTGCCAGCAGCGCAGACCAGGGGTACAATGAGCAGTTCTTC. The rearrangement uses TRBV9 and TRBJ2-1, with D tentatively TRBD1 (6 bases). This CDR3 contains 14 residues. The V gene's germline CDR1 is SGDLS and CDR2 YYNGEE. V shed 3 bases and J shed 4 bases, with 11 bases lying between them.

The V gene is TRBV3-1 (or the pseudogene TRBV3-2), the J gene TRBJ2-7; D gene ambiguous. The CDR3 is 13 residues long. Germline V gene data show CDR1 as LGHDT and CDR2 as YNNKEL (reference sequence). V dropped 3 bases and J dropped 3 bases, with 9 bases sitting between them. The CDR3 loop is CASSQTLGYEQYF. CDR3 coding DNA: TGTGCCAGCAGCCAGACCCTGGGCTACGAGCAGTACTTC.

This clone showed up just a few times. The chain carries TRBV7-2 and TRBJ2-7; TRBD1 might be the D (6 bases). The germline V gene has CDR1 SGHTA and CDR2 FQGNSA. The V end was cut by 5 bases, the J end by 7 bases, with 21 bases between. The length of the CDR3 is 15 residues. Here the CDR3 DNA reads TGTGCCAGCAGCCCAAACAGGGTGTTGTGGTATGAGCAGTACTTC. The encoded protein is CASSPNRVLWYEQYF.

The CDR3 reads CASSAIGQNTEAFF. The CDR3 nucleotides read TGTGCCAGCAGCGCGATAGGGCAAAACACTGAAGCTTTCTTT. The chain carries TRBV6-2 or TRBV6-3 and TRBJ1-1; unclear D gene. Trimming left V 6 bases short and J 2 bases short, with 13 bases between. The CDR3 sequence is 14 residues long. Per the germline V gene, CDR1 is MNHEY and CDR2 is SVGEGT.

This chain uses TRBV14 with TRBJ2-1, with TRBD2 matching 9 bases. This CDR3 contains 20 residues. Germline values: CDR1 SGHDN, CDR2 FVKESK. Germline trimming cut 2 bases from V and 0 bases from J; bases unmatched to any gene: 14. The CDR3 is CASSQPAGLAGTSSYNEQFF. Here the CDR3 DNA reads TGTGCCAGCAGCCAACCCGCCGGGCTAGCGGGAACGAGCTCCTACAATGAGCAGTTCTTC.

CDR3 sequence (DNA): TGTGCCAGCAGTTACACAAGACAGTCCGAAAAACTGTTTTTT. It encodes CASSYTRQSEKLFF. This chain connects TRBV6-2 or TRBV6-3 to TRBJ1-4; D perhaps matches TRBD1 (5 bases). The CDR3 totals 14 residues. Germline CDR1 reads MNHEY; CDR2 reads SVGEGT. The V gene lost 2 bases and the J gene lost 8 bases, with 12 bases spanning the gap.

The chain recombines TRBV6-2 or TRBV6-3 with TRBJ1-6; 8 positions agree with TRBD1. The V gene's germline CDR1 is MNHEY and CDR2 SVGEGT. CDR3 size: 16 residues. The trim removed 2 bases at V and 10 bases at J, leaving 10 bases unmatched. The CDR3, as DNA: TGTGCCAGCAGTTACGCCAGGGGGCTGATTGGATCACCCCTCCACTTT. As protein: CASSYARGLIGSPLHF.

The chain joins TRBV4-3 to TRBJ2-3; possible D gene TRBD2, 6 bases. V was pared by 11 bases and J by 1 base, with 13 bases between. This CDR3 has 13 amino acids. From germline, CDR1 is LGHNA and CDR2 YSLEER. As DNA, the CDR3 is TGCGCCGGGGGACTTCAGGGCACAGATACGCAGTATTTT. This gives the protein CAGGLQGTDTQYF.

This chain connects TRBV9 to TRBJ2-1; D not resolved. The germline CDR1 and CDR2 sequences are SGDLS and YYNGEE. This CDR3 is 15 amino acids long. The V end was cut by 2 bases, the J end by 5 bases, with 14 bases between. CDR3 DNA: TGTGCCAGCAGCGTTGCCACCCTCACGAACAATGAGCAGTTCTTC. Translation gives CASSVATLTNNEQFF.

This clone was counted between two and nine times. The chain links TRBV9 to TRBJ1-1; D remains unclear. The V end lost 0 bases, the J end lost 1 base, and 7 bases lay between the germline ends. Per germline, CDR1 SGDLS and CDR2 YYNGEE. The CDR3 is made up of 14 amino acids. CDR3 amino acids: CASSVAVQNTEAFF. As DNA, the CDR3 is TGTGCCAGCAGCGTAGCGGTACAGAACACTGAAGCTTTCTTT.

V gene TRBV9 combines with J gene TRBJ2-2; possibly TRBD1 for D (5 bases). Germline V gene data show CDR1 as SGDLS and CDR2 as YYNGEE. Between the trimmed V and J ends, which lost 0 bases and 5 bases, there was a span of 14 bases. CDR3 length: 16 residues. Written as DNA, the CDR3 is TGTGCCAGCAGCGTAGGGCCAGGGCGTCGAACCGGGGAGCTGTTTTTT. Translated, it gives CASSVGPGRRTGELFF.